Included here is one T cell receptor beta chain sequence, with context. The antigen is undetermined. Assay used: immunoSEQ multiplex PCR; TCRdb lists only in-frame clones, some missing. The table has some 9,700 clones, 78% seen once. This sample was included in a study of early stage breast cancer tumors. Study-wide results and caveats: Tumors had approximately 2.5-fold higher T cell density and higher clonality than adjacent normal breast tissue. In 14 of 16 patients, blood comparison separated tumor from normal breast.

V was trimmed by 6 bases and J by 2 bases, leaving 8 bases between them. Germline V gene data show CDR1 as KGHSH and CDR2 as LQKENI. This CDR3 has 12 amino acids. Sequencing was performed on normal breast tissue next to the tumor. The origin of this receptor is a person aged 35-55 years with breast cancer. V is TRBV18 and J is TRBJ2-7, with D unresolved. This CDR3 reads CASSRTAYEQYF. CDR3 DNA: TGTGCCAGCTCCCGGACGGCCTACGAGCAGTACTTC. Full variable domain (remainder filled in from reference TRBV18 and TRBJ2-7): NAGVMQNPRHLVRRRGQEARLRCSPMKGHSHVYWYRQLPEEGLKFMVYLQKENIIDESGMPKERFSAEFPKEGPSILRIQQVVRGDSAAYFCASSRTAYEQYFGPGTRLTVT.